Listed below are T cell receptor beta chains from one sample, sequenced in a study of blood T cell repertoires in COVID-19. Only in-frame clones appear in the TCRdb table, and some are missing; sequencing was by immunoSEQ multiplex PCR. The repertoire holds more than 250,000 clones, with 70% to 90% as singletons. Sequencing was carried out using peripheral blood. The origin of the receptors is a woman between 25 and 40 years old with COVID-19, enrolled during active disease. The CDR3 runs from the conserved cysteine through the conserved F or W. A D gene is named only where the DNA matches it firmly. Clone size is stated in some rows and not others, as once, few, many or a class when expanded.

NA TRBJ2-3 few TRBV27 CASSFGGPTDTQYF TGTGCCAGCAGTTTCGGCGGCCCCACAGATACGCAGTATTTT
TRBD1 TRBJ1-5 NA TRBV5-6 CASSHATGEPQHF TGTGCCAGCAGCCATGCGACAGGGGAGCCCCAGCATTTT
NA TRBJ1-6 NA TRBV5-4 CATRLGERSPLHF TGTGCCACCCGTCTGGGTGAGCGCTCACCCCTCCACTTT
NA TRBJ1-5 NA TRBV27 CASQRKRRPDQPQHF TGTGCCAGCCAGAGGAAAAGACGGCCCGATCAGCCCCAGCATTTT
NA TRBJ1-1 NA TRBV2 CATRYTEAFF TGTGCCACACGGTACACTGAAGCTTTCTTT
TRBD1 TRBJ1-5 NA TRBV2 CASGGQQVYQPQHF TGTGCCAGCGGGGGACAGCAAGTCTATCAGCCCCAGCATTTT
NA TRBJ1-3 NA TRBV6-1 CASTLSGGNTIYF TGTGCCAGCACCTTAAGCGGGGGAAACACCATATATTTT
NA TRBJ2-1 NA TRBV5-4 CASRSTGHLYNEQFF TGTGCCAGCAGATCCACGGGACACCTATACAATGAGCAGTTCTTC
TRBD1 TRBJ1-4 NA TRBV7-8 CASSTPGQGATNEKLFF TGTGCCAGCAGTACGCCGGGACAGGGGGCAACTAATGAAAAACTGTTTTTT
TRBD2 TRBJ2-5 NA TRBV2 CASSEAGLARETQYF TGTGCCAGCAGTGAAGCCGGACTAGCTCGAGAGACCCAGTACTTC
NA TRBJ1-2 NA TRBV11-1 CASSPLGERDAGYTF TGTGCCAGCAGCCCCCTCGGGGAGAGGGATGCTGGCTACACCTTC
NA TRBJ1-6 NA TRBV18 CASSPEEFSLHF TGTGCCAGCTCACCAGAGGAGTTCTCCCTCCACTTT
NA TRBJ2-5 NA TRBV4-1 CASSQTGFPETQYF TGCGCCAGCAGCCAAACAGGGTTCCCAGAGACCCAGTACTTC
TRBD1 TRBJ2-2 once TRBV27 CASTFRGQATGELFF TGTGCCAGCACCTTCAGGGGGCAGGCCACCGGGGAGCTGTTTTTT
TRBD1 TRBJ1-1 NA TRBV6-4 CASSPNRQGITEAFF TGTGCCAGCAGCCCCAACCGACAGGGCATCACTGAAGCTTTCTTT
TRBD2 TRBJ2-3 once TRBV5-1 CASSPRLAISTDTQYF TGCGCCAGCAGCCCCCGACTAGCGATTAGCACAGATACGCAGTATTTT